The entry below gives a single TCR beta chain sequence along with its context. Antigen: not known. The CDR3 spans 15 residues. In germline, CDR1 is SGHDT, CDR2 YYEEEE. With V trimmed by 0 bases and J by 14 bases, 10 bases remained unmatched. One entry per CDR3 protein, called by TCRdb with MiXCR from the 5' RACE reads. The table has under 600,000 distinct CDR3 sequences, about a fifth seen once. The data stem from a study of T-cell memory formation after mild COVID-19. Findings and limits, study-wide: CD4+ contracting clones were mainly CM and EM; CD8+ ones, EMRA. Clones contracting over day 15 to 85 were CD4/CD8 balanced, with later expanders leaning CD4+.

The origin of this receptor is an adult woman who had mild COVID-19 (a few samples of this study predate the infection). Cell type and time point are not known. The sequenced sample consisted of PBMCs or a T cell subset sorted from them (not recorded which). The chain links TRBV5-6 to TRBJ2-1, with 11 positions matching TRBD1. This CDR3 is CASSLGTGGLRLKFF. The DNA for the CDR3 is TGTGCCAGCAGCTTGGGGACAGGGGGCCTTCGGTTGAAGTTCTTC.